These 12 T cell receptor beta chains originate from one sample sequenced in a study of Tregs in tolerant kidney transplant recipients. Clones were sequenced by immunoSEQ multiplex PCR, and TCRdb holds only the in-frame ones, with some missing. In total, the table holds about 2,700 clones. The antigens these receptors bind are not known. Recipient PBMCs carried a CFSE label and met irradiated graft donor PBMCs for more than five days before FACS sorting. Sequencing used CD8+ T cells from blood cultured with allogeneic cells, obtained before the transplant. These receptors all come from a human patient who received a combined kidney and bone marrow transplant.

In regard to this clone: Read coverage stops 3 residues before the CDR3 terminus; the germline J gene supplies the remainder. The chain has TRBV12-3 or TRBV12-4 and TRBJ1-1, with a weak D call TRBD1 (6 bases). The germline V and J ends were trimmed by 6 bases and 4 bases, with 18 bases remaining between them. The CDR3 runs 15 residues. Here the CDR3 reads CASSPRAGGGTEAFF. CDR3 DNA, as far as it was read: TGTGCCAGCAGCCCGAGGGCCGGAGGGGGCACTGAA.

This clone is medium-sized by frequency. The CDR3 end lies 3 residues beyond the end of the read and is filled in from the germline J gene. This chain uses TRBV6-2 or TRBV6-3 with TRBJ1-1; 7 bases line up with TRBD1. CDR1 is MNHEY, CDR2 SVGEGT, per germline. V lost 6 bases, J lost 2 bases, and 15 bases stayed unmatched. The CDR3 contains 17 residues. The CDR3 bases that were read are TGTGCCAGCAGAGAGATCCAGGGGGTCACCCATAACACTGAA. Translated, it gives CASREIQGVTHNTE. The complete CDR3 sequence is CASREIQGVTHNTEAFF.

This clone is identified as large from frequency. Incomplete CDR3 DNA: TGCAGTGCTAGAGATAATTCCCTGAACACTGAA. Translating it yields CSARDNSLNTE. The whole CDR3 region reads CSARDNSLNTEAFF. This chain links TRBV20-1 with TRBJ1-1; D is unresolved. The observed sequence ends 3 residues before the CDR3 terminus, with the missing tail filled in from the germline J gene. The germline V gene encodes CDR1 DFQATT and CDR2 SNEGSKA (reference sequence). The V gene lost 0 bases and the J gene lost 0 bases, with 8 bases spanning the gap. This CDR3 comprises 14 residues.

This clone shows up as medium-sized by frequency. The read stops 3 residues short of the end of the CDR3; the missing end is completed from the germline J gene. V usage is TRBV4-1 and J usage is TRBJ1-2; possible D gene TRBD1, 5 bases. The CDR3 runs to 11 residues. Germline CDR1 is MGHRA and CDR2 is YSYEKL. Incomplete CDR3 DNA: TGCGCCAGCAGCCAGGGGCTCGGC. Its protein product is CASSQGLG. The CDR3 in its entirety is CASSQGLGYTF.

The sequenced CDR3 bases are TGTGCCAGCAGCGCCTACCCCCCTGATCAGCCC. It yields the protein CASSAYPPDQP. The whole CDR3 sequence is CASSAYPPDQPQHF. The V gene is TRBV5-8, the J gene TRBJ1-5; D call uncertain. The read falls 3 residues short of the CDR3 end, and the missing part is taken from the germline J gene. The CDR3 totals 14 residues. Trimming left V 4 bases short and J 5 bases short, with 13 bases between. Germline V gene lookup returns CDR1 SGHTS and CDR2 YDEGEE. Variable domain in full (rest from reference TRBV5-8 and TRBJ1-5): EAGVTQSPTHLIKTRGQQATLRCSPISGHTSVYWYQQALGLGLQFLLWYDEGEERNRGNFPPRFSGRQFPNYSSELNVNALELEDSALYLCASSAYPPDQPQHFGDGTRLSIL.

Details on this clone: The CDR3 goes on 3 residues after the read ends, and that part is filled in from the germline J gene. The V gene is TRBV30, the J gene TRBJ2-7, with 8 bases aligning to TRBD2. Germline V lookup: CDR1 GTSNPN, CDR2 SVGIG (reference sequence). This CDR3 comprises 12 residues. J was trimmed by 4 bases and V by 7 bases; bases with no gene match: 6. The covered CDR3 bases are TGTGCCTTCGGACTAGCAGGTTACGAG. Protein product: CAFGLAGYE. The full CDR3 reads CAFGLAGYEQYF.

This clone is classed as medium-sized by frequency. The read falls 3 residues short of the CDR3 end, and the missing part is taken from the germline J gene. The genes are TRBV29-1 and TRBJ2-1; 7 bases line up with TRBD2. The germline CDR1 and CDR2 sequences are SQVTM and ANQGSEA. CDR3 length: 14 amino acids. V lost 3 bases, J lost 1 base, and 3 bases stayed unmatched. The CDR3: CSVEVSGSYNEQFF. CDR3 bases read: TGCAGCGTTGAGGTTAGCGGGTCCTACAATGAG.

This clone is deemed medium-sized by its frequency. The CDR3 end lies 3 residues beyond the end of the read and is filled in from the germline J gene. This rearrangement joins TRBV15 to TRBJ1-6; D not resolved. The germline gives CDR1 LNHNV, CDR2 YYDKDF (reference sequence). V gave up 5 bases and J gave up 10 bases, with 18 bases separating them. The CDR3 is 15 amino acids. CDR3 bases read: TGTGCCACCAGCCCAGAGCCGGCGGAATACTCACCC. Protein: CATSPEPAEYSP. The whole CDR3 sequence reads CATSPEPAEYSPLHF.

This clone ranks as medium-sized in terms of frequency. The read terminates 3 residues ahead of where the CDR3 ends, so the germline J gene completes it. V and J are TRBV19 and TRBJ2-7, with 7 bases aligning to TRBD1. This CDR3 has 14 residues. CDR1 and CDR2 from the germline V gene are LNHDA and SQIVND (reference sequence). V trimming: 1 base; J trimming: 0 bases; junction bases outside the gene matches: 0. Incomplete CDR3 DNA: TGTGCCAGTAGTATAGGACAGGGCTCCTACGAG. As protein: CASSIGQGSYE. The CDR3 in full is CASSIGQGSYEQYF. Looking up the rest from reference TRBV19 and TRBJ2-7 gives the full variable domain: DGGITQSPKYLFRKEGQNVTLSCEQNLNHDAMYWYRQDPGQGLRLIYYSQIVNDFQKGDIAEGYSVSREKKESFPLTVTSAQKNPTAFYLCASSIGQGSYEQYFGPGTRLTVT.

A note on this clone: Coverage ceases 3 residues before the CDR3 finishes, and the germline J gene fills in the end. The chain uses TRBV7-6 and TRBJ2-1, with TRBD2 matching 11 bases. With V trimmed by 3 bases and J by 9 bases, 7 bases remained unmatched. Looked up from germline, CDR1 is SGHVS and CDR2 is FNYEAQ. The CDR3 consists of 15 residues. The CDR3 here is CASSFSGGALGEQFF. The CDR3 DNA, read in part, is TGTGCCAGCAGCTTTAGCGGGGGGGCCCTCGGTGAG.

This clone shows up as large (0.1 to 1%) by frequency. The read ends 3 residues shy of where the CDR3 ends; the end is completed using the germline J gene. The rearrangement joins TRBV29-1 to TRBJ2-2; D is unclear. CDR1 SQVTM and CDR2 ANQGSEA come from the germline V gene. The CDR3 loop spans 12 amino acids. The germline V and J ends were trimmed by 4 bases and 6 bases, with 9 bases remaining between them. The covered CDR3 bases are TGCAGCGTTGGGGTGGGCCCCGGGGAG. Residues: CSVGVGPGE. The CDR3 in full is CSVGVGPGELFF.

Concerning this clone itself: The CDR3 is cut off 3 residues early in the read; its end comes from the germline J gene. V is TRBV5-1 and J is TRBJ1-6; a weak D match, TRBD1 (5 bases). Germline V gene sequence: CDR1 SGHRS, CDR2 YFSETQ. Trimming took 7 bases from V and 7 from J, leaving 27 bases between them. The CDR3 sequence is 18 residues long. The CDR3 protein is CASAWGYIVQAGNSPLHF. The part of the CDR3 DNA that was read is TGCGCCAGCGCTTGGGGCTACATCGTCCAAGCGGGGAATTCACCC.